A selection of T cell receptor beta chains follows, all from one sample in a study of graft-versus-host responses after intestinal transplantation. Clones were read by immunoSEQ multiplex PCR, and TCRdb kept only the in-frame ones, dropping some. The data contain 90,000 or so clones, approximately 80% of them singletons. Their cognate antigens are unknown. Sequenced here: unstimulated CD4+ T cells sorted from spleen or lymph node cells, sampled before intestinal transplant. Source of these receptors: a human donor who received an intestinal transplant. Each CDR3 is given with its conserved first and last residue. D genes are given only for firm matches. Part of the rows lack a size; the others show once, few, many or a class for expanded clones.

j_call d_call clone_size cdr3_length v_call cdr3_nt cdr3_aa
TRBJ2-3 TRBD1 - 14 TRBV27 TGTGCCAGCAGTCTGAGGACAGGGGGCGGTACGCAGTATTTT CASSLRTGGGTQYF
TRBJ2-5 TRBD2 - 15 TRBV5-4 TGTGCCAGCAGCTTTACACTAGCGGGACAAGAGACCCAGTACTTC CASSFTLAGQETQYF
TRBJ1-4 TRBD1 few 14 TRBV5-4 TGTGCCAGCAGCCGACGGGACAGAGGTGAAAAACTGTTTTTT CASSRRDRGEKLFF
TRBJ2-2 - - 15 TRBV28 TGTGCCAGCAGTCGAGGACAGACGAACACCGGGGAGCTGTTTTTT CASSRGQTNTGELFF
TRBJ2-7 TRBD1 - 14 TRBV2 TGTGCCAGCAGCCCCGGGACAGGGGTATACGAGCAGTACTTC CASSPGTGVYEQYF
TRBJ1-5 TRBD1 - 15 TRBV7-6 TGTGCCAGCAGCAAAGACAGGGGTGGGGCGCAGCCCCAGCATTTT CASSKDRGGAQPQHF
TRBJ1-2 - - 10 TRBV6-6 TGTGCCACCCGTTCCTATGGCTACACCTTC CATRSYGYTF
TRBJ2-1 TRBD1 - 16 TRBV4-1 TGCGCCAGCAGCGCCGGGACAGGGTTCGGTTACAATGAGCAGTTCTTC CASSAGTGFGYNEQFF
TRBJ1-5 TRBD1 - 13 TRBV7-9 TGTGCCAGCAGCTCGACAGGGAATCAGCCCCAGCATTTT CASSSTGNQPQHF
TRBJ2-5 TRBD2 - 16 TRBV4-2 TGTGCCAGCAGCCAAGGGGAGGGTCCGCTCCAAGAGACCCAGTACTTC CASSQGEGPLQETQYF
TRBJ2-2 - once 16 TRBV10-3 TGTGCCATCAGTGAGTTCGGGGAGACGAACACCGGGGAGCTGTTTTTT CAISEFGETNTGELFF
TRBJ1-4 - - 17 TRBV21-1 TGTGCCAGCAGCAAAGGAGGCGGGGGGTCGGTTAAAGAAAAACTGTTTTTT CASSKGGGGSVKEKLFF
TRBJ2-2 - once 14 TRBV6-5 TGTGCCAGCAGCCAGACAGCGAACACCGGGGAGCTGTTTTTT CASSQTANTGELFF
TRBJ2-7 TRBD1 - 15 TRBV5-1 TGCGCCAGCAGCTTGGGGACAGGGGTCTCCTACGAGCAGTACTTC CASSLGTGVSYEQYF